The rows below give T cell receptor beta chains drawn from one sample of a study of T cell responses to AZD1222 COVID-19 vaccine. Sequenced by immunoSEQ multiplex PCR; TCRdb stores in-frame clones only, minus some. This table has 150,000 or so clones, 85% to 95% appearing once. The sample was peripheral blood, taken on day 0 of AZD1222 vaccination. Receptor source: an adult in good health. The CDR3 runs from the conserved cysteine through the conserved F or W. The D gene is left open where the match is weak. Expanded clones are given a class, and other clones once, few, many or no size at all.

J,length,D,size,V,DNA,CDR3
TRBJ1-6,13,TRBD1,-,TRBV7-9,TGTGCCAGCAGCTCGAACAGGGGTTCGGCCCTCCACTTT,CASSSNRGSALHF
TRBJ2-5,14,-,-,TRBV5-5,TGTGCCAGCAGCTTGGTTCCCGAGCAAGAGACCCAGTACTTC,CASSLVPEQETQYF
TRBJ2-1,15,-,-,TRBV19,TGTGCCAGTAGTACCGGGACCCCAAGGATCAATGAGCAGTTCTTC,CASSTGTPRINEQFF
TRBJ1-1,15,-,few,TRBV6-2/TRBV6-3,TGTGCCAGCAGCCCCATCCCGGATCGTACCGGGGTAGCTTTCTTT,CASSPIPDRTGVAFF
TRBJ2-1,15,TRBD2,-,TRBV18,TGTGCCAGCTCACCACGGGCTAGCGGGGGCGGTGAGCAGTTCTTC,CASSPRASGGGEQFF
TRBJ1-5,14,-,-,TRBV5-1,TGCGCCAGCAGCTTGGGTAATAGCAATCAGCCCCAGCATTTT,CASSLGNSNQPQHF
TRBJ2-5,16,TRBD2,-,TRBV30,TGTGCCTGGAGCTTGCTCGGACTAGCGGGGCAAGAGACCCAGTACTTC,CAWSLLGLAGQETQYF
TRBJ2-7,15,-,once,TRBV6-2/TRBV6-3,TGTGCCAGCAGTTACCATCTAGGGACCGTGTACGAGCAGTACTTC,CASSYHLGTVYEQYF
TRBJ1-1,15,-,-,TRBV5-4,TGTGCCAGCAGCTTGTATGGGCAGTTGGGCACTGAAGCTTTCTTT,CASSLYGQLGTEAFF
TRBJ2-1,18,TRBD2,-,TRBV5-1,TGCGCCAGCAGCTTGGCCCCCTCGCGTCCGGGACTAACGAATGAGCAGTTCTTC,CASSLAPSRPGLTNEQFF
TRBJ2-7,14,TRBD1,once,TRBV3-1/TRBV3-2,TGTGCCAGCAGCCCGGGACAGGGGTCCTACGAGCAGTACTTC,CASSPGQGSYEQYF
TRBJ2-3,15,TRBD2,-,TRBV5-4,TGTGCCAGCAGCTTTAGCGGGGGGGGCACAGATACGCAGTATTTT,CASSFSGGGTDTQYF
TRBJ1-4,15,-,-,TRBV2,TGTGCCAGCAGTGAACCCCAAACCGGAAGGGGAAAACTGTTTTTT,CASSEPQTGRGKLFF
TRBJ2-3,16,-,-,TRBV11-1,TGTGCCAGCAGCTTAGGCACAGGGAGCTGGACAGATACGCAGTATTTT,CASSLGTGSWTDTQYF
TRBJ1-2,12,TRBD1,-,TRBV2,TGTGCCAGCAGTTGGGACAGGAGAGGCTACACCTTC,CASSWDRRGYTF
TRBJ2-7,16,-,-,TRBV4-3,TGCGCCAGCAGCCAAGAAGTCCAGGGTGGGTCCTACGAGCAGTACTTC,CASSQEVQGGSYEQYF
TRBJ1-2,15,-,-,TRBV9,TGTGCCAGCAGCGTAGGAGGGCTGGCGGGGTCGGGCTACACCTTC,CASSVGGLAGSGYTF
TRBJ1-6,18,-,-,TRBV18,TGTGCCAGCTCACCGATGGGGGGGATGCGCTCCTATAATTCACCCCTCCACTTT,CASSPMGGMRSYNSPLHF
TRBJ1-1,14,-,-,TRBV5-1,TGCGCCAGCTCTCAGTTGGTGGCGGTCACTGAAGCTTTCTTT,CASSQLVAVTEAFF
TRBJ2-2,14,-,-,TRBV19,TGTGCCAGCTCGGGGGGCTCGAACACCGGGGAGCTGTTTTTT,CASSGGSNTGELFF
TRBJ1-2,18,TRBD1,-,TRBV5-1,TGCGCCAGCAGGTCCGCAGTAACGGGACAGGGGAAACACTATGGCTACACCTTC,CASRSAVTGQGKHYGYTF
TRBJ1-4,15,-,-,TRBV19,TGTGCCAGTCAATCCGGGGGTGCAACTAATGAAAAACTGTTTTTT,CASQSGGATNEKLFF
TRBJ2-1,12,-,-,TRBV5-1,TGCGCCAGCAGCTTGGTTGCGGATGAGCAGTTCTTC,CASSLVADEQFF
TRBJ1-1,15,-,once,TRBV6-5,TGTGCCAGCAGCCTGGGACACCCAGTGAACACTGAAGCTTTCTTT,CASSLGHPVNTEAFF
TRBJ1-2,15,-,-,TRBV7-3,TGTGCCAGCAGCTTAAGTCGGTCCTCGCAAGGGAGCTACACCTTC,CASSLSRSSQGSYTF
TRBJ1-3,15,-,-,TRBV18,TGTGCCAGCTCCCCCCAGGACAGCTCTGGAAACACCATATATTTT,CASSPQDSSGNTIYF
TRBJ1-4,14,-,-,TRBV3-1/TRBV3-2,TGTGCCAGCAGCCCACACACAGGTGATGAAAAACTGTTTTTT,CASSPHTGDEKLFF